Following are 5 T cell receptor beta chains from one sample sequenced in a study of naive and memory T cell subsets. Two oligonucleotides, mixed equimolar, formed the beta constant-region primer covering TRBC1 and TRBC2. Nested alpha and beta constant-region primers with the SP2 primer drove four PCR rounds on ligated cDNA. TCRdb processed the UMI-ligation and nested PCR reads anew with MiXCR; each CDR3 protein has one entry. Of around 160,000 distinct CDR3 sequences in the sample, approximately 22% were seen once. The study, taken as a whole, reports: Especially in CD8 cells, naive repertoires contained a few larger clonotypes, possibly CD45RA-re-expressing memory cells.

No cognate antigen is known for these TCRs. Sequencing was performed on naive CD4+ T cells from blood. Source of these receptors: a human donor in good health.

J is TRBJ2-7 and V is TRBV6-7, with D possibly being TRBD2 (6 bases). TRBV6-7 is an open reading frame whose function is uncertain. The CDR3 spans 15 residues. Trimming pared 5 bases from V and 1 base from J, leaving 15 bases between. In nucleotides, the CDR3 is TGTGCCAGCAGTCCAATGAGGCGGGGATCCTACGAGCAGTACTTC. Translation: CASSPMRRGSYEQYF.

The table lists this clonotype with a few counts. The chain recombines TRBV28 with TRBJ2-1, with 11 bases identical to TRBD2. The CDR3 length is 18 residues. The V and J ends lost 1 base and 0 bases, in that order; junction bases with no gene match: 5. Germline V gene data show CDR1 as MDHEN and CDR2 as SYDVKM. CDR3 in DNA: TGTGCCAGCAGTTTATCGGGACTAGCGGAGGGCTCCTACAATGAGCAGTTCTTC. It translates to CASSLSGLAEGSYNEQFF.

This clonotype was seen ten or more times. The chain uses TRBV18 and TRBJ2-1; 8 nucleotides line up with TRBD2. V shed 1 base and J 6 bases; nucleotides not matched to a gene: 8. The CDR3 consists of 16 residues. Germline V gene lookup returns CDR1 KGHSH and CDR2 LQKENI. CDR3 in DNA: TGTGCCAGCTCACCACGAGAACTAGCGGCAAGCAATGAGCAGTTCTTC. Its protein product is CASSPRELAASNEQFF. Variable domain in full (rest from reference TRBV18 and TRBJ2-1): NAGVMQNPRHLVRRRGQEARLRCSPMKGHSHVYWYRQLPEEGLKFMVYLQKENIIDESGMPKERFSAEFPKEGPSILRIQQVVRGDSAAYFCASSPRELAASNEQFFGPGTRLTVL.

This clonotype was picked up one time. The CDR3, as DNA: TGCGCCAGCAGCCGGGCCCAGAACACTGAAGCTTTCTTT. Its protein product is CASSRAQNTEAFF. The chain uses TRBV10-2 and TRBJ1-1, with D uncertain. There are 13 residues in the CDR3. The V end lost 6 bases, the J end lost 1 base, and 9 bases lay between the germline ends. The V gene's germline CDR1 is WSHSY and CDR2 SAAADI.

V usage is TRBV6-5 and J usage is TRBJ1-6; tentative D call: TRBD1 (5 bases). CDR3 length equals 14 residues. From germline, CDR1 is MNHEY and CDR2 SVGAGI. Trimming took off 4 bases at V and 6 bases at J, with 10 bases between the two ends. CDR3 DNA sequence: TGTGCCAGCAGTTTTCACAGGACTAATTCACCCCTCCACTTT. Its translation: CASSFHRTNSPLHF.